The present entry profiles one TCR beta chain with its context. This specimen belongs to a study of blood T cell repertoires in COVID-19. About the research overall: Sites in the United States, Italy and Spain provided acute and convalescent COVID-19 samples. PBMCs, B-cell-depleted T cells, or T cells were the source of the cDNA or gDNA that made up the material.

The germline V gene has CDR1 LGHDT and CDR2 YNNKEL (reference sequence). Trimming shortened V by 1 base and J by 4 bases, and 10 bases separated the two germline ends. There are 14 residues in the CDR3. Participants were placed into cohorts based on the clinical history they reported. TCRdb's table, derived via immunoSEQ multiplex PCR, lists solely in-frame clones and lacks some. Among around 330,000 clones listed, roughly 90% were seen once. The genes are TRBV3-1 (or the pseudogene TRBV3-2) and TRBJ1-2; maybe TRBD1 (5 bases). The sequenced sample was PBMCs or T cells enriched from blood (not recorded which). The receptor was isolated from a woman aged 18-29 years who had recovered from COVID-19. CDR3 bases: TGTGCCAGCAGCCAAGGACAGTCCTCCTATGGCTACACCTTC. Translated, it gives CASSQGQSSYGYTF.